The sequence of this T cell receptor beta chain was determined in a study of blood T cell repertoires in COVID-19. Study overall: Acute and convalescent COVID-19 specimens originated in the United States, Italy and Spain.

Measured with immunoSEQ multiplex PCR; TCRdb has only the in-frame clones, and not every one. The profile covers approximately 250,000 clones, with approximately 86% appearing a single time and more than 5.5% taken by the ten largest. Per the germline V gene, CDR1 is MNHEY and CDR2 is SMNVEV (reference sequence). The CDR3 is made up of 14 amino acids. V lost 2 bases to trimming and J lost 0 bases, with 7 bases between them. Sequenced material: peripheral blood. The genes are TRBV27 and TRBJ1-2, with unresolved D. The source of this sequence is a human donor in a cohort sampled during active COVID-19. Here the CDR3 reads CASSLSPTNYGYTF. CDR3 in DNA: TGTGCCAGCAGTTTAAGCCCAACTAACTATGGCTACACCTTC.